This is a list of T cell receptor beta chains from one sample in a study of blood T cell repertoires in COVID-19. Data came from immunoSEQ multiplex PCR; TCRdb stores just in-frame clones and leaves some out. The data show 60,000 to 75,000 clones, 88% seen once. Material for sequencing was peripheral blood. Receptors were obtained from a human donor in a cohort sampled during active COVID-19. CDR3s include the opening cysteine and the closing phenylalanine or tryptophan. The order of the fields is J gene, V gene, CDR3 protein.

TRBJ1-1 TRBV5-4 CASSLAPGNTEAFF
TRBJ1-6 TRBV28 CASSLAGSPRDSPLHF
TRBJ2-5 TRBV4-1 CASSPQQGAEAQETQYF
TRBJ2-2 TRBV12-3/TRBV12-4 CASSLSNTGELFF
TRBJ1-2 TRBV28 CASSPPPGQLYGYTF
TRBJ2-3 TRBV15 CATSRDWLAGADTQYF
TRBJ2-5 TRBV19 CASSIGTLGETQYF
TRBJ2-3 TRBV19 CASNAGRVGDTQYF
TRBJ2-3 TRBV28 CASSSLPTSGESADTQYF
TRBJ2-5 TRBV28 CASSAQRGREETQYF
TRBJ2-7 TRBV5-6 CASSLLAGTSYEQYF
TRBJ2-2 TRBV19 CASEIRTGENTGELFF
TRBJ2-5 TRBV19 CASSPPGSRIETQYF